Following are 13 T cell receptor beta chains from one sample sequenced in a study of T cell responses to AZD1222 COVID-19 vaccine. Generated by immunoSEQ multiplex PCR, the TCRdb table keeps only in-frame clones and is missing some. This table has around 200,000 clones, about 91% appearing once. Sequences were derived from peripheral blood, sampled on day 0 of AZD1222 vaccination. These receptors all stem from an adult in good health.

The V and J genes are TRBV15 and TRBJ2-1, with TRBD1 matching 11 bases. The CDR3 length is 16 residues. The germline gives CDR1 LNHNV, CDR2 YYDKDF (reference sequence). V shed 0 bases, J shed 3 bases, and the junction held 1 base outside the gene matches. CDR3 loop: CATSRDGTGGYNEQFF. CDR3 nucleotide sequence: TGTGCCACCAGCAGAGATGGGACAGGGGGCTACAATGAGCAGTTCTTC. The full variable domain, rest sourced from reference TRBV15 and TRBJ2-1, is DAMVIQNPRYQVTQFGKPVTLSCSQTLNHNVMYWYQQKSSQAPKLLFHYYDKDFNNEADTPDNFQSRRPNTSFCFLDIRSPGLGDTAMYLCATSRDGTGGYNEQFFGPGTRLTVL.

The chain joins TRBV18 to TRBJ2-1; 8 bases map to TRBD2. The J segment lost 8 bases and the V segment lost 3 bases, leaving 9 bases of the junction unmatched. Per germline, CDR1 KGHSH and CDR2 LQKENI. The CDR3 is 15 residues long. CDR3 region: CASSPRREVSDEQFF. DNA for the CDR3: TGTGCCAGCTCACCGAGGCGGGAGGTCTCGGATGAGCAGTTCTTC. Variable domain in full (rest from reference TRBV18 and TRBJ2-1): NAGVMQNPRHLVRRRGQEARLRCSPMKGHSHVYWYRQLPEEGLKFMVYLQKENIIDESGMPKERFSAEFPKEGPSILRIQQVVRGDSAAYFCASSPRREVSDEQFFGPGTRLTVL.

The chain combines TRBV19 with TRBJ2-5, with D possibly matching TRBD2 (5 bases). V was shortened by 3 bases and J by 9 bases, with 20 bases between the two germline ends. There are 15 residues in the CDR3. Germline-derived CDR1 and CDR2 are LNHDA and SQIVND (reference sequence). The CDR3 protein is CASSIVVTPEAAQYF. The CDR3 bases are TGTGCCAGTAGTATCGTAGTTACGCCAGAAGCGGCCCAGTACTTC.

This clone was recorded only once. The chain employs TRBV12-3 or TRBV12-4 and TRBJ1-1; D may be TRBD1 (6 bases). The CDR3 totals 13 residues. Trimming took 6 bases from V and 3 from J, leaving 11 bases between them. As DNA, the CDR3 is TGTGCCAGCAGCTCCAGGGGTCACACTGAAGCTTTCTTT. It codes for CASSSRGHTEAFF.

The rearrangement joins TRBV11-1 to TRBJ2-7; a weak D match, TRBD1 (6 bases). Germline V gives CDR1 SGHAT, CDR2 FQDESV (reference sequence). The V and J ends lost 5 bases and 2 bases respectively, with 10 bases between them. There are 13 residues in the CDR3. The CDR3 DNA sequence: TGTGCCAGCAGCCGAGACAGGACCTACGAGCAGTACTTC. This sequence encodes CASSRDRTYEQYF. The whole variable domain, remainder taken from reference TRBV11-1 and TRBJ2-7, is EAEVAQSPRYKITEKSQAVAFWCDPISGHATLYWYRQILGQGPELLVQFQDESVVDDSQLPKDRFSAERLKGVDSTLKIQPAELGDSAMYLCASSRDRTYEQYFGPGTRLTVT.

This clone occurred once. The rearrangement joins TRBV5-4 to TRBJ1-1; maybe TRBD1 (6 bases). Per the germline V gene, CDR1 is SGHNT and CDR2 is YYREEE (reference sequence). This CDR3 is 14 amino acids long. With 5 bases removed from V and 3 bases from J, the gap between germline ends came to 14 bases. The CDR3 here is CASSEDRTYTEAFF. The CDR3 bases are TGTGCCAGCAGTGAAGACAGGACTTACACTGAAGCTTTCTTT.

The rearrangement uses TRBV27 and TRBJ1-5; TRBD1 aligns across 11 bases. Germline CDR1 is MNHEY and CDR2 is SMNVEV (reference sequence). There are 17 residues in the CDR3. V was clipped by 3 bases and J by 4 bases; unmatched bases: 8. This CDR3 reads CASSFRGQGGTNQPQHF. The CDR3 DNA follows: TGTGCCAGCAGTTTCAGGGGACAGGGGGGCACAAATCAGCCCCAGCATTTT.

This rearrangement joins TRBV2 to TRBJ2-7; D gene uncertain. The CDR3 contains 17 residues. Germline CDR1 is SNHLY and CDR2 is FYNNEI. The germline V and J ends were trimmed by 3 bases and 2 bases, with 20 bases remaining between them. The CDR3 reads CASSDPPSERVPYEQYF. The CDR3 DNA sequence: TGTGCCAGCAGTGATCCCCCCAGCGAGAGAGTTCCCTACGAGCAGTACTTC. The variable domain in full, with the rest retrieved from reference TRBV2 and TRBJ2-7, is EPEVTQTPSHQVTQMGQEVILRCVPISNHLYFYWYRQILGQKVEFLVSFYNNEISEKSEIFDDQFSVERPDGSNFTLKIRSTKLEDSAMYFCASSDPPSERVPYEQYFGPGTRLTVT.

For this clone: The junction shows a germline mismatch at one end, possibly a read error. V is TRBV7-7 and J is TRBJ2-3; D is undetermined. Germline lookup yields CDR1 SSHAT and CDR2 FNYEAQ (reference sequence). The CDR3 has 15 residues. The CDR3 coding sequence is TGTGCTAGCAGCTTAATAGATACTGGCACAGATACGCAGTATTTT. Its translation: CASSLIDTGTDTQYF.

V usage is TRBV9 and J usage is TRBJ2-3; 10 bases are a match to TRBD1. Germline V gene data show CDR1 as SGDLS and CDR2 as YYNGEE. The V segment lost 4 bases and the J segment 3 bases; nucleotides outside the gene matches: 5. The CDR3 consists of 15 residues. CDR3 in amino acids: CASSMRDRGTDTQYF. CDR3 DNA: TGTGCCAGCAGCATGCGGGACAGGGGAACAGATACGCAGTATTTT.

Concerning this clone: Additional DNA sequences in this sample encode the identical CDR3. This chain uses TRBV28 with TRBJ1-2; tentatively, D is TRBD1 (5 bases). Germline V gene sequence: CDR1 MDHEN, CDR2 SYDVKM. The CDR3 consists of 14 residues. The V end lost 2 bases, the J end lost 5 bases, and 12 bases lay between the germline ends. In nucleotides, the CDR3 is TGTGCCAGCAGTTTACAGGGCGCGCCGTATGGCTACACCTTC. It specifies CASSLQGAPYGYTF.

This chain links TRBV6-6 with TRBJ1-1; a weak D match, TRBD1 (6 bases). This CDR3 contains 15 residues. Trimming pared 5 bases from V and 1 base from J, leaving 14 bases between. Germline V gene lookup returns CDR1 MNHNY and CDR2 SVGAGI (reference sequence). The CDR3 region is CASSNRVRGNTEAFF. As DNA, the CDR3 is TGTGCCAGCAGTAACAGGGTTAGGGGGAACACTGAAGCTTTCTTT.

V usage is TRBV2 and J usage is TRBJ1-2, with 10 bases fitting TRBD1. The V segment lost 5 bases and the J segment 5 bases; nucleotides outside the gene matches: 8. CDR3 size: 15 residues. CDR1 SNHLY and CDR2 FYNNEI come from the germline V gene. Here the CDR3 reads CASSRDRGPAYGYTF. The CDR3 region has the DNA TGTGCCAGCAGTCGGGACAGGGGCCCAGCTTATGGCTACACCTTC.